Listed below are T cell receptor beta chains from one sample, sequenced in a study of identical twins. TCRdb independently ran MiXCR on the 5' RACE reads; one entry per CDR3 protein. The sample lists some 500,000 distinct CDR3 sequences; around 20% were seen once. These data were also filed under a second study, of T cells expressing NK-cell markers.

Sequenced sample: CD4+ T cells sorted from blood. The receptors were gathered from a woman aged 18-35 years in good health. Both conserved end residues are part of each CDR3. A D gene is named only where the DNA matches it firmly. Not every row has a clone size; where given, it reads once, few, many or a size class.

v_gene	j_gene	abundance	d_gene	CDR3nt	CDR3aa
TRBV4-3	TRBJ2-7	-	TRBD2	TGCGCCAGCAGCTCCCGGACTAGGCAAGAGCAGTACTTC	CASSSRTRQEQYF
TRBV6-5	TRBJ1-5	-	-	TGTGCCAGCAGTTACTCCCTATTGGAGCAGCCCCAGCATTTT	CASSYSLLEQPQHF
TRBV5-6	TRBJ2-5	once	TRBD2	TGTGCCAGCAGCACTTCTAGCGGGGGGTTGGAGACCCAGTACTTC	CASSTSSGGLETQYF
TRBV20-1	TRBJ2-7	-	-	TGCAGTGCGGACCAGGGGTTGTACGAGCAGTACTTC	CSADQGLYEQYF
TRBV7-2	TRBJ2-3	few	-	TGTGCCAGCAAAATGAGCGGGCAGAGCACAGATACGCAGTATTTT	CASKMSGQSTDTQYF
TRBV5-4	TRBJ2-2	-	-	TGTGCCAGCAGGGGAGCGCAAACCGGGGAGCTGTTTTTT	CASRGAQTGELFF
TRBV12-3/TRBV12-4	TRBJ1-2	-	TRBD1	TGTGCCAGCAGTTTCCAGGGGGACTATGGCTACACCTTC	CASSFQGDYGYTF
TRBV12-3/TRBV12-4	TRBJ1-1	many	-	TGTGCCAGCAGTCTCGAGACTGAAGCTTTCTTT	CASSLETEAFF
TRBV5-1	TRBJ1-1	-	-	TGCGCCAGCAGCTTGATACGGGGATCTAATAAGGGGCGCACTGAAGCTTTCTTT	CASSLIRGSNKGRTEAFF
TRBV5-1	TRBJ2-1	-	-	TGCGCCAGCAGTTTCGCGTATACCAACAATGAGCAGTTCTTC	CASSFAYTNNEQFF
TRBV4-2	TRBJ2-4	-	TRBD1	TGTGCCAGCAGCCAAGGTGACAGGGGGCAAGGCATTCAGTACTTC	CASSQGDRGQGIQYF
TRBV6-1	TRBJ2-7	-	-	TGTGCCAGCGTCGAAGGGGGTGTGGGATCCTACGAGCAGTACTTC	CASVEGGVGSYEQYF
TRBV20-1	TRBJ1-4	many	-	TGCAGTGCTAGAGGGGGGGCAGAGAAACTGTTTTTT	CSARGGAEKLFF
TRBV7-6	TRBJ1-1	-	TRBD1	TGTGCCAGCAGCTTAGCGTGGGGACAGGCCTCTGAAGCTTTCTTT	CASSLAWGQASEAFF
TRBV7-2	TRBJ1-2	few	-	TGTGCCAGCAGCTTGAGGGAAACCTATGGCTACACCTTC	CASSLRETYGYTF
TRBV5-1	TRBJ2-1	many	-	TGCGCCAGCAGCTTGGAACGTTACAATGAGCAGTTCTTC	CASSLERYNEQFF
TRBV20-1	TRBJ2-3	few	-	TGCAGTGCTAACAGACTTGAATCTAGCACAGATACGCAGTATTTT	CSANRLESSTDTQYF
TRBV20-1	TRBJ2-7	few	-	TGCAGTGCTAGAGATGTGTCGTACGAGCAGTACTTC	CSARDVSYEQYF
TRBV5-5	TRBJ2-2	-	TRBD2	TGTGCCAGCAGCTTTTTGGCTAGCGGGATCGCCGGGGAGCTGTTTTTT	CASSFLASGIAGELFF
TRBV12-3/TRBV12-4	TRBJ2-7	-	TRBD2	TGTGCCAGCAGTCTCCTTAGCGGGGGTCCGTACGAGCAGTACTTC	CASSLLSGGPYEQYF
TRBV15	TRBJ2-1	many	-	TGTGCCACCAGCAGAGGGGCAGGCTCCTACAATGAGCAGTTCTTC	CATSRGAGSYNEQFF
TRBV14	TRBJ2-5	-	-	TGTGCCAGCAGCCGCGGCGGCGGACGATGGGAGACCCAGTACTTC	CASSRGGGRWETQYF
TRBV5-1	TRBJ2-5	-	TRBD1	TGCGCCAGCAGCTTCGACAGGGGAGCTCAAGAGACCCAGTACTTC	CASSFDRGAQETQYF
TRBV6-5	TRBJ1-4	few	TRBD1	TGTGCCAGCAGTACCGAGACAGGGAGACGCGGGGAACTGTTTTTT	CASSTETGRRGELFF
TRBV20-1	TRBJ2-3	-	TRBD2	TGCAGTGCTAGAGATTATAGCGGGACTGTAGATACGCAGTATTTT	CSARDYSGTVDTQYF
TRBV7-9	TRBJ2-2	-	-	TGTGCCAGCAGCTTCGTGGGTCGGGGCGGGACCGGGGAGCTGTTTTTT	CASSFVGRGGTGELFF
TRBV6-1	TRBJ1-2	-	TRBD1	TGTGCCAGCAGCGGGACAGGGGCGGTCTATGGCTACACCTTC	CASSGTGAVYGYTF
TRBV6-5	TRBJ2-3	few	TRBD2	TGTGCCAGCAGTTCCAGGACTAGCGGGGTGGATACGCAGTATTTT	CASSSRTSGVDTQYF
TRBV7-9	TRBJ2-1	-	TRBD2	TGTGCCAGCAGCCCCGGGAGCGGGAGGGTTAATGAGCAGTTCTTC	CASSPGSGRVNEQFF
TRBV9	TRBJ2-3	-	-	TGTGCCAGCAGCGTAGCAGACTTTTACACAGATACGCAGTATTTT	CASSVADFYTDTQYF
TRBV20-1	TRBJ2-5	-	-	TGCAGTGCTAGAGATGGGCTAGGGGGGCGCGAGACCCAGTACTTC	CSARDGLGGRETQYF
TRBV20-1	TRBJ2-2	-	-	TGCAGTGCTCAAGGGGGCGCGGGGACCGGGGAGCTGTTTTTT	CSAQGGAGTGELFF
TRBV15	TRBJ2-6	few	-	TGTGCCACAGGACAGACTCAAGCTGGGGCCAACGTCCTGACTTTC	CATGQTQAGANVLTF
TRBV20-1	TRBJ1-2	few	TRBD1	TGCAGTGCGTACAGGACAGGAACCTCCAACTATGGCTACACCTTC	CSAYRTGTSNYGYTF
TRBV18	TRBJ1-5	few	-	TGTGCCAGCTCACCAACCCGGAATCAGCCCCAGCATTTT	CASSPTRNQPQHF
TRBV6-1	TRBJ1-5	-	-	TGTGCCAGCGCCGCAAAGAGCAATCAGCCCCAGCATTTT	CASAAKSNQPQHF
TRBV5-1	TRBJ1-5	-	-	TGCGCCAGCTCCCTTGGGGAGGAAAATCAGCCCCAGCATTTT	CASSLGEENQPQHF
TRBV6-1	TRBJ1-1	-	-	TGTGCCAGCAGTCCCCGGGCCGGGGGGTACACTGAAGCTTTCTTT	CASSPRAGGYTEAFF
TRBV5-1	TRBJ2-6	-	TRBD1	TGCGCCAGCAGCGTGAGGGACAGGGAATCTGGGGCCAACGTCCTGACTTTC	CASSVRDRESGANVLTF
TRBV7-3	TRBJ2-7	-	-	TGTGCCAGCAGCTTCGGGGCAGGGTTACGCTACGAGCAGTACTTC	CASSFGAGLRYEQYF
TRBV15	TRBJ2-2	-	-	TGTGCCACCAGCAGAGAGCCCAGGGATCCCGGGGAGCTGTTTTTT	CATSREPRDPGELFF
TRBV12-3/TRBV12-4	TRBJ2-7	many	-	TGTGCCAGCAGGCTCAACAGGGACTCCTACGAGCAGTACTTC	CASRLNRDSYEQYF
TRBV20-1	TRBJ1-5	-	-	TGCAGTGCTAACATTTGGGGTCAGCCCCAGCATTTT	CSANIWGQPQHF
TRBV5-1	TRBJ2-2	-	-	TGCGCCAGCAGCCGTTCCCCGCAGGGGCAACCACCCGGGGAGCTGTTTTTT	CASSRSPQGQPPGELFF
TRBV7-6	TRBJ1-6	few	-	TGTGCCACGCAGTCGACGGGTCATAATTCACCCCTCCACTTT	CATQSTGHNSPLHF
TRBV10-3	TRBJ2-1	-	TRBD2	TGTGCCATCAGCCCCTTTTTCAGCGGGAGGGGGAGCTCCTACAATGAGCAGTTCTTC	CAISPFFSGRGSSYNEQFF
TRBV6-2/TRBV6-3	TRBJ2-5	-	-	TGTGCCAGCAGTCCACCCGGGGGAGGCGCAGAGACCCAGTACTTC	CASSPPGGGAETQYF
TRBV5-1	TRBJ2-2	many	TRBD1	TGCGCCAGCAGCTCGGGACAGGGGGCAGCCGGGGAGCTGTTTTTT	CASSSGQGAAGELFF
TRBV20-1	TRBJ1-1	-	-	TGCAGTGCCCCCCGCCCCTCCCCTCGCCTTGAAGCTTTCTTT	CSAPRPSPRLEAFF
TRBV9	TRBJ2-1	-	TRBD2	TGTGCCAGCAGCGTTACAGGGACTAGCCCGAATGAGCAGTTCTTC	CASSVTGTSPNEQFF
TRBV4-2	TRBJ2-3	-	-	TGTGCCAGCAGCCAACCGACCGGGAACACAGATACGCAGTATTTT	CASSQPTGNTDTQYF
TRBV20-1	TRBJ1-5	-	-	TGCAGTGCTACGGGGTCGCAGTACAATCAGCCCCAGCATTTT	CSATGSQYNQPQHF
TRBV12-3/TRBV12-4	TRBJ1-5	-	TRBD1	TGTGCCAGCAGTTCCCAGACAGGGCCGAGAGCGCCCCAGCATTTT	CASSSQTGPRAPQHF
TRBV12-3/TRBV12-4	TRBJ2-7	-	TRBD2	TGTGCCAGCAGTTCACGACTAGCCGCCTACGAGCAGTACTTC	CASSSRLAAYEQYF
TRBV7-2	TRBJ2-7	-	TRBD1	TGTGCCAGCAGCTTCGTCCGGGACAGCTCCTACGAGCAGTACTTC	CASSFVRDSSYEQYF
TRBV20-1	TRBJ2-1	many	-	TGCAGTGCTATCGGTCCGGGTGCTACCTACAATGAGCAGTTCTTC	CSAIGPGATYNEQFF
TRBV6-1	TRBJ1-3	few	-	TGTGCCAGCAGGACCGGGACGAGTTCTGGAAACACCATATATTTT	CASRTGTSSGNTIYF
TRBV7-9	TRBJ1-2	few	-	TGTGCCAGCAGCTTCGAGTTTTCGGGCTACACCTTC	CASSFEFSGYTF
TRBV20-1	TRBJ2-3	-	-	TGCAGTGCCCTTCGCACAGATACGCAGTATTTT	CSALRTDTQYF